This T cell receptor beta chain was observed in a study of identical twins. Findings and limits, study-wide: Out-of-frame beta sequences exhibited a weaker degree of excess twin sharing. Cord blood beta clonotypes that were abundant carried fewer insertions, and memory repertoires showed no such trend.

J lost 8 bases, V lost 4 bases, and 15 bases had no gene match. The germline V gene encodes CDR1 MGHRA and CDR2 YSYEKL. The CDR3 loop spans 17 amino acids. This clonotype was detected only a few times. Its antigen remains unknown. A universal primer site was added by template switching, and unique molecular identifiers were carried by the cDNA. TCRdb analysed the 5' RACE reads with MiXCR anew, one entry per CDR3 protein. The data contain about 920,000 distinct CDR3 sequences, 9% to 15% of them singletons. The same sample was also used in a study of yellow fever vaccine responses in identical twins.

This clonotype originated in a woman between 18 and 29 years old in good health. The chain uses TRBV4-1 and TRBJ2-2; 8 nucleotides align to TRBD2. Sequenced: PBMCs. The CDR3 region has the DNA TGCGCCAGCAGCCGGCAATTAGCGGGACGAAACGGGGGGGAGCTGTTTTTT. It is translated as CASSRQLAGRNGGELFF.